This TCR beta chain is from a study of blood T cell repertoires in COVID-19. On the study more broadly: Sites across the United States, Italy and Spain contributed samples from acute and convalescent COVID-19. Nucleic acid was either cDNA or gDNA, and it came from T cells, B-cell-depleted T cells, or PBMCs.

The method was immunoSEQ multiplex PCR; TCRdb's version includes in-frame clones alone and lacks a portion of them. The sample includes approximately 490,000 clones, approximately 91% of them seen just once. What the recovered Cohort 3 donors had was two negative PCRs, clearance, or symptom resolution. The V gene end was trimmed by 1 base and the J gene end by 1 base; junction bases not matched to a gene: 1. CDR3 length: 15 residues. The germline V gene encodes CDR1 SNHLY and CDR2 FYNNEI. As for this clone: The sample carries other DNA sequences with the same CDR3.

Sequencing was carried out using PBMCs or T cells enriched from blood (not recorded which). The chain combines TRBV2 with TRBJ2-1, with 7 nucleotides matching TRBD2. This clonotype originated in a woman aged 55-70 years who had recovered from COVID-19. CDR3 region: CASSEEGGSYNEQFF. The CDR3 DNA reads as TGTGCCAGCAGTGAAGAGGGAGGGTCCTACAATGAGCAGTTCTTC.